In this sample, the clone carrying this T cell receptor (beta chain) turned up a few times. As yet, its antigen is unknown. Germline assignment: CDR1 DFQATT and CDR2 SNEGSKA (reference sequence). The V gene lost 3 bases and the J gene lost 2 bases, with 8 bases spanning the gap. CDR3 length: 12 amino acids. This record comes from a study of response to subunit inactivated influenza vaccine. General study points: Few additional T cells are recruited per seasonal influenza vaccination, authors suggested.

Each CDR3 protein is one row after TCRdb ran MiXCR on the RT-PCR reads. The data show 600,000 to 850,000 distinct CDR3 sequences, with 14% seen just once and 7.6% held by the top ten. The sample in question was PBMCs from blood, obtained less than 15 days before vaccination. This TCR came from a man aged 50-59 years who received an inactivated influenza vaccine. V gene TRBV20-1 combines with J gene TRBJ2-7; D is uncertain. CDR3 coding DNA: TGCAGTGCTAGTCCCCGGACCTACGAGCAGTACTTC. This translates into CSASPRTYEQYF.